This T cell receptor (beta chain) was profiled in a study of T-cell reconstitution after alpha-beta-depleted transplantation in children. Unique molecular identifiers tagged the TCRbeta library. MiXCR was run by TCRdb on the PCR reads, yielding one entry per CDR3 protein. Of a few hundred thousand distinct CDR3 sequences in the sample, over 40% were seen once. CDR3 size: 17 residues. V lost 1 base to trimming and J lost 4 bases; unmatched junction nucleotides: 10. Germline lookup yields CDR1 LGHNA and CDR2 YNFKEQ. Material: PBMCs, obtained before TCRalphabeta/CD19-depleted stem cell transplant. V gene TRBV4-2 combines with J gene TRBJ2-7, with 10 bases fitting TRBD2. The TCR originated in a girl aged 2 to 10 with aplastic anemia, due to receive a stem cell transplant. The CDR3 coding sequence is TGTGCCAGCAGCCAAGTTAAGGACTCTAGCGGGGGATACGAGCAGTACTTC. Translated: CASSQVKDSSGGYEQYF.